The 8 T cell receptor beta chains in this list originate from one sample, sequenced in a study of shared clonotypes between healthy human individuals. Clones were read by immunoSEQ multiplex PCR, and TCRdb kept only the in-frame ones, dropping some. Here the sample spans 400,000 or so clones, 96% being singletons. The source material was memory CD8+ T cells sorted from blood. This sample's subset: CD45RO+ cells pooled with CCR7-negative TemRA cells. These receptors all come from a man aged 25 to 45 in good health.

DNA of the CDR3: TGCGCCAGCAGCTTGGCCGACAGCCCTTCGGGAGAGACCCAGTACTTC. Translation: CASSLADSPSGETQYF. The chain employs TRBV5-1 and TRBJ2-5; TRBD1 might be the D (5 bases). The V gene lost 0 bases and the J gene lost 4 bases, with 16 bases spanning the gap. Germline V gives CDR1 SGHRS, CDR2 YFSETQ. The CDR3 contains 16 residues. Together with reference TRBV5-1 and TRBJ2-5, the CDR3 gives the full variable domain: KAGVTQTPRYLIKTRGQQVTLSCSPISGHRSVSWYQQTPGQGLQFLFEYFSETQRNKGNFPGRFSGRQFSNSRSEMNVSTLELGDSALYLCASSLADSPSGETQYFGPGTRLLVL.

The CDR3 DNA is TGTGCCTGGAGTTTAGGGACAGGGGGGAGAGAGACCCAGTACTTC. Translated, it gives CAWSLGTGGRETQYF. V is TRBV30 and J is TRBJ2-5; 11 nucleotides line up with TRBD1. Germline V gene sequence: CDR1 GTSNPN, CDR2 SVGIG (reference sequence). V lost 2 bases and J lost 4; bases outside the gene matches: 6. CDR3 length: 15 residues.

The V call is TRBV27, the J call TRBJ2-7, with a weak D call TRBD1 (5 bases). V shed 6 bases and J shed 0 bases, with 12 bases lying between them. CDR3 size: 14 residues. Germline CDR1 reads MNHEY; CDR2 reads SMNVEV (reference sequence). The CDR3 sequence is CASSGGALSYEQYF. CDR3 nucleotide sequence: TGTGCCAGCAGCGGTGGGGCCCTCTCCTACGAGCAGTACTTC.

V usage is TRBV10-1 and J usage is TRBJ2-7; 7 bases align to TRBD1. The length of the CDR3 is 15 residues. The germline V gene has CDR1 WNHNN and CDR2 SYGVQD (reference sequence). V was pared by 4 bases and J by 2 bases, with 8 bases of the junction left unmatched. The CDR3 sequence is CASSVTGADPYEQYF. The CDR3 DNA sequence: TGCGCCAGCAGTGTCACAGGGGCCGACCCCTACGAGCAGTACTTC.

A single count supports this clone. V is TRBV5-1 and J is TRBJ2-5, with D perhaps TRBD1 or TRBD2 (5 bases each). The CDR3 consists of 15 residues. Germline V CDR1 and CDR2: SGHRS, YFSETQ. Trimming stripped 3 bases from V and 3 bases from J, with 15 bases between. CDR3 loop: CASSSSGTPKETQYF. CDR3 in DNA: TGCGCCAGCAGCTCTTCCGGGACGCCAAAAGAGACCCAGTACTTC. Filled out from reference TRBV5-1 and TRBJ2-5, the complete variable domain reads KAGVTQTPRYLIKTRGQQVTLSCSPISGHRSVSWYQQTPGQGLQFLFEYFSETQRNKGNFPGRFSGRQFSNSRSEMNVSTLELGDSALYLCASSSSGTPKETQYFGPGTRLLVL.

This chain connects TRBV7-9 to TRBJ2-3; D remains unclear. Deletions cut 5 bases from V and 0 bases from J, with 15 bases between. The V gene's germline CDR1 is SEHNR and CDR2 FQNEAQ (reference sequence). CDR3 size: 16 residues. The CDR3, as DNA: TGTGCCAGCAGCCTCATCCCAGGACCTAGCACAGATACGCAGTATTTT. Amino acids: CASSLIPGPSTDTQYF.

The chain recombines TRBV30 with TRBJ2-7; D assignment may be TRBD1 or TRBD2 (5 bases each). CDR1 GTSNPN and CDR2 SVGIG come from the germline V gene (reference sequence). The CDR3 is 14 amino acids. The V end lost 4 bases, the J end lost 2 bases, and 15 bases lay between the germline ends. CDR3 region: CAWNLGAPPYEQYF. CDR3 bases: TGTGCCTGGAACCTCGGGGCCCCCCCCTACGAGCAGTACTTC.

This clone was seen just once. This chain joins TRBV2 and TRBJ2-2; 7 bases align to TRBD2. The CDR3 loop spans 16 amino acids. Germline loops: CDR1 SNHLY, CDR2 FYNNEI. The V segment lost 2 bases and the J segment 1 base; nucleotides outside the gene matches: 4. The CDR3 here is CASSELAEKNTGELFF. DNA of the CDR3: TGTGCCAGCAGTGAACTAGCGGAAAAGAACACCGGGGAGCTGTTTTTT.